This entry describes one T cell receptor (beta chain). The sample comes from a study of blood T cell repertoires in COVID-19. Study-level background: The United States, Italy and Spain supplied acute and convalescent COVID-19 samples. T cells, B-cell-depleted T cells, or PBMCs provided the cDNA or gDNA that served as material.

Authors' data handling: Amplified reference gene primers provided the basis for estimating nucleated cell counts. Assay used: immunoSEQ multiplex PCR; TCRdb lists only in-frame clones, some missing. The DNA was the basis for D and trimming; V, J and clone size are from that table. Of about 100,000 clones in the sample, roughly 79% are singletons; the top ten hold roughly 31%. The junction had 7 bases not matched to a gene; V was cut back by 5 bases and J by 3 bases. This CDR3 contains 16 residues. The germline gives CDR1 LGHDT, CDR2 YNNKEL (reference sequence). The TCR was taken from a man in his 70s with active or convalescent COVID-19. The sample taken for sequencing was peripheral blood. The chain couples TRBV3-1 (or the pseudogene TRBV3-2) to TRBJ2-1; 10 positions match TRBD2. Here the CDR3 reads CASSSGLAAFYNEQFF. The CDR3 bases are TGTGCCAGCAGCTCCGGACTAGCGGCCTTCTACAATGAGCAGTTCTTC.